The 17 T cell receptor beta chains in this list originate from one sample, sequenced in a study of T cells in Graves' hyperthyroidism and ophthalmopathy. TCR beta CDR3 regions were amplified from RNA. Primed by the HTBI set, a first-round RT-PCR was run on the TCR CDR3. TCRdb reprocessed the multiplex PCR reads with MiXCR, giving one entry per CDR3 protein. The data show hundreds of thousands of distinct CDR3 sequences, 46% seen once. The sequencing sample was made of peripheral blood or thyroid tissue (not recorded which). These receptors were obtained from a woman aged 18-29 years with Graves' hyperthyroidism.

Points on this clonotype: This CDR3 is missing its conserved last phenylalanine or tryptophan, likely due to a read error. The limits of the CDR3 on the DNA are not certain, so only TCRdb's listed CDR3 is given. The rearrangement links TRBV5-1 to TRBJ2-7; the D call in the table, TRBD1, was not verified against the DNA. In germline, CDR1 is SGHRS, CDR2 YFSETQ. Termini included, the CDR3 measures 8 amino acids. The CDR3 sequence: CASNPKGQ.

The chain links TRBV20-1 to TRBJ1-6; 7 nucleotides agree with TRBD1. CDR3 size: 14 residues. Germline assignment: CDR1 DFQATT and CDR2 SNEGSKA (reference sequence). The junction had 6 bases not matched to a gene; V was cut back by 3 bases and J by 7 bases. The CDR3, as DNA: TGCAGTGCTAGGAAGGGGGCAGGCAATTCACCCCTCCACTTT. Its protein product is CSARKGAGNSPLHF.

Only a few counts were recorded for this clonotype. The chain uses TRBV20-1 and TRBJ2-7; D gene ambiguous. The length of the CDR3 is 13 residues. The V and J ends lost 0 bases and 7 bases respectively, with 13 bases between them. CDR1 DFQATT and CDR2 SNEGSKA come from the germline V gene (reference sequence). The CDR3 DNA reads as TGCAGTGCTAGAGATCGGCTGGGCGGAGAGCAGTACTTC. It translates to CSARDRLGGEQYF.

This rearrangement joins TRBV7-3 to TRBJ1-1, with a weak D call TRBD1 (5 bases). The V gene lost 6 bases and the J gene lost 11 bases, with 19 bases spanning the gap. The CDR3 has 13 residues. CDR1 is SGHTA, CDR2 FQGTGA, per germline. CDR3: CASRPRDSSGAFF. As DNA, the CDR3 is TGTGCCAGCAGACCCCGGGACTCCTCGGGGGCTTTCTTT.

This chain joins TRBV24-1 and TRBJ2-7, with D tentatively TRBD2 (7 bases). CDR1 is KGHDR and CDR2 is SFDVKD in the germline V gene. The CDR3 sequence is 14 residues long. V was shortened by 4 bases and J by 6 bases, with 15 bases between the two germline ends. CDR3 in amino acids: CATSDPKGEGEQYF. CDR3 nucleotide sequence: TGTGCCACCAGTGACCCGAAGGGGGAGGGCGAGCAGTACTTC.

The gene calls are TRBV29-1 and TRBJ2-7, with 8 bases matching TRBD1. V dropped 0 bases and J dropped 3; count of bases not matched to a gene: 1. Germline loops: CDR1 SQVTM, CDR2 ANQGSEA. This CDR3 is 13 amino acids long. The CDR3 loop reads CSVEDGQGYEQYF. Written as DNA, the CDR3 is TGCAGCGTTGAAGATGGACAGGGCTACGAGCAGTACTTC.

In the case of this clonotype: The germline gene is not matched at one end of the junction; a read error may be the cause. This sequence joins TRBV7-2 and TRBJ2-5, with 7 bases that match TRBD2. The CDR3 is 15 amino acids. The V gene's germline CDR1 is SGHTA and CDR2 FQGNSA. This chain's CDR3 is CAISPAGRAGETQYF. The CDR3 nucleotides read TGTGCCATCAGCCCAGCGGGGAGGGCTGGGGAGACCCAGTACTTC.

Ten or more counts support this clonotype. The chain combines TRBV2 with TRBJ1-2, with 11 bases matching TRBD1. Per the germline V gene, CDR1 is SNHLY and CDR2 is FYNNEI. CDR3 length: 15 amino acids. J lost 4 bases, V lost 3 bases, and 4 bases had no gene match. The CDR3 protein is CASSDMGTGGYGYTF. Written as DNA, the CDR3 is TGTGCCAGCAGTGATATGGGGACAGGGGGCTATGGCTACACCTTC.

The chain joins TRBV24-1 to TRBJ2-5; 7 bases fit TRBD2. Per germline, CDR1 KGHDR and CDR2 SFDVKD. CDR3 size: 14 residues. With 6 bases clipped from V and 0 bases from J, the junction kept 3 bases outside the gene matches. The chain's CDR3 is CATSRSGHQETQYF. The CDR3 nucleotides read TGTGCCACCAGTCGTAGCGGGCACCAAGAGACCCAGTACTTC.

The chain is built from TRBV2 and TRBJ2-7; 8 bases are a match to TRBD1. Per the germline V gene, CDR1 is SNHLY and CDR2 is FYNNEI. V shed 10 bases and J 6 bases; nucleotides not matched to a gene: 11. The CDR3 contains 13 residues. CDR3 sequence (DNA): TGTGCCACCAGGGGACAGGACTCTGTCGAGCAGTACTTC. Its protein product is CATRGQDSVEQYF.

J is TRBJ2-5 and V is TRBV7-2; D is unresolved. Germline V gives CDR1 SGHTA, CDR2 FQGNSA. This CDR3 spans 15 amino acids. V lost 3 bases, J lost 2 bases, and 13 bases lay in between. The CDR3 nucleotides read TGTGCCAGCAGCTTGGAGTACGGTCAACAAGAGACCCAGTACTTC. Translated, it gives CASSLEYGQQETQYF.

This chain links TRBV29-1 with TRBJ1-2, with D possibly TRBD1 on 5 matching bases. The CDR3 loop spans 15 amino acids. The V gene lost 6 bases and the J gene lost 5 bases, with 22 bases spanning the gap. Looked up from germline, CDR1 is SQVTM and CDR2 is ANQGSEA. The CDR3 DNA is TGCAGCGTCTGGCCGAGCGGGGGAGGTCGGTATGGCTACACCTTC. It encodes CSVWPSGGGRYGYTF.

Only a few counts were recorded for this clonotype. This rearrangement joins TRBV11-2 to TRBJ1-1; a weak D match, TRBD1 (5 bases). The CDR3 extends over 15 amino acids. Germline-derived CDR1 and CDR2 are SGHAT and FQNNGV. Deletions cut 1 base from V and 5 bases from J, with 14 bases between. The CDR3, as DNA: TGTGCCAGCAGCTTAGGAGTGAAGGGGCGGACTGAAGCTTTCTTT. Amino acids: CASSLGVKGRTEAFF.

The genes are TRBV11-2 and TRBJ2-7, with D maybe TRBD2 (6 bases). V lost 8 bases, J lost 3 bases, and 14 bases lay in between. The CDR3 has 13 residues. CDR1 is SGHAT and CDR2 is FQNNGV in the germline V gene. The CDR3 DNA reads TGTGCCAGCTCAGCGGGCCCTAACTACGAGCAGTACTTC. Protein sequence: CASSAGPNYEQYF.

J is TRBJ1-6 and V is TRBV2, with TRBD1 matching over 9 bases. Trimming at V came to 4 bases and at J to 12 bases, leaving 4 bases not matched to a gene. CDR1 is SNHLY, CDR2 FYNNEI, per germline. The CDR3 is 13 residues long. This CDR3 reads CASSGTGVIPLHF. CDR3 in DNA: TGTGCCAGCAGTGGGACAGGGGTTATACCCCTCCACTTT.

Worth noting for this clonotype: This could be a read error, since a much larger clone is one nucleotide away. This chain links TRBV7-9 with TRBJ1-5; tentative D call: TRBD1 (5 bases). V was pared by 5 bases and J by 5 bases, with 16 bases between. CDR3 size: 15 residues. The germline V gene has CDR1 SEHNR and CDR2 FQNEAQ (reference sequence). CDR3 in amino acids: CASSRGATTDQPQHF. The CDR3 bases are TGTGCCAGCAGCCGAGGGGCTACTACCGATCAGCCCCAGCATTTT.

V usage is TRBV14 and J usage is TRBJ2-2; D unclear. This CDR3 comprises 15 residues. V was cut by 1 base and J by 2 bases, with 8 bases left in between. CDR1 and CDR2 from the germline V gene are SGHDN and FVKESK. The CDR3 coding sequence is TGTGCCAGCAGCCAAGGAGGCATTAACACCGGGGAGCTGTTTTTT. Translating it yields CASSQGGINTGELFF. Supplemented by reference TRBV14 and TRBJ2-2, the full variable domain reads EAGVTQFPSHSVIEKGQTVTLRCDPISGHDNLYWYRRVMGKEIKFLLHFVKESKQDESGMPNNRFLAERTGGTYSTLKVQPAELEDSGVYFCASSQGGINTGELFFGEGSRLTVL.